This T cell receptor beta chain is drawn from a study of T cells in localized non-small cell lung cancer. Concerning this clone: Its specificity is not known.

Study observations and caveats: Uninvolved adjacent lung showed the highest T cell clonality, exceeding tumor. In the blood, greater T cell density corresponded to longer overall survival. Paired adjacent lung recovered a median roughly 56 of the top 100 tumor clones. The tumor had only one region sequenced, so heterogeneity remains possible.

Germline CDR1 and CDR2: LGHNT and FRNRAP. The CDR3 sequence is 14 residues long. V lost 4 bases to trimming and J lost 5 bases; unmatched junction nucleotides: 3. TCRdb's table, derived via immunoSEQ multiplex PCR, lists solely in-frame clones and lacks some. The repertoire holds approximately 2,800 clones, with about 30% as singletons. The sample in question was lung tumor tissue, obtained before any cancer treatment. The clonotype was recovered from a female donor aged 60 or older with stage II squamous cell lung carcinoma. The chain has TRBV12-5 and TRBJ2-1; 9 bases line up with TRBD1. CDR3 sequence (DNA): TGTGCTAGTGGTTGGGGACAGGGAAACAATGAGCAGTTCTTC. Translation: CASGWGQGNNEQFF. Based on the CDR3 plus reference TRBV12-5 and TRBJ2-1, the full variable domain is DARVTQTPRHKVTEMGQEVTMRCQPILGHNTVFWYRQTMMQGLELLAYFRNRAPLDDSGMPKDRFSAEMPDATLATLKIQPSEPRDSAVYFCASGWGQGNNEQFFGPGTRLTVL.